Below, one T cell receptor (beta chain) is given with its context. The record originates from a study of blood T cell repertoires in COVID-19. Data came from immunoSEQ multiplex PCR; TCRdb stores just in-frame clones and leaves some out. The table shows 200,000 to 250,000 clones, with approximately 86% occurring only once. The CDR3 consists of 13 residues. Germline V gives CDR1 MNHEY, CDR2 SVGAGI. V lost 6 bases to trimming and J lost 7 bases; unmatched junction nucleotides: 5. The rearrangement uses TRBV6-5 and TRBJ1-5; 8 positions agree with TRBD1. Sequencing was carried out using peripheral blood. The sequence was collected from a woman aged 45-59 years with COVID-19, enrolled during active disease. CDR3: CASSPGGIQPQHF. Here the CDR3 DNA reads TGTGCCAGCAGCCCAGGGGGCATCCAGCCCCAGCATTTT.